The sequence of this TCR beta chain was determined in a study of vaccination and CD4 T cells after COVID-19. In germline, CDR1 is SGHTA, CDR2 FQGNSA. V lost 3 bases and J lost 3, with 8 bases in between. The CDR3 length is 13 residues. Noted time point: late sampling 161 to 241 days after vaccination in a few convalescent patients. Regarding treatment: roughly ten-day PBMC culture with coronavirus spike peptide pools or control peptides (ViraFEST assay). This clonotype has a handful of counts. The antigen remains unidentified. Oncomine TCR Beta short-read sequencing was applied to DNA from cultured CD4+ T cells. From CD4+ T cells that had been cultured, genomic DNA was extracted. MiXCR was run by TCRdb on the PCR reads, yielding one entry per CDR3 protein. In the table there are nearly 25,000 distinct CDR3 sequences, approximately 28% of which are singletons.

Source: CD4+ T cells from blood, cultured in vitro, taken about 7 months after SARS-CoV-2 vaccination. This receptor was obtained from a human donor who had recovered from COVID-19. The chain joins TRBV7-2 to TRBJ2-5; the D gene is possibly TRBD1 (6 bases). As DNA, the CDR3 is TGTGCCAGCAGCTTTTACAGGGAAGAGACCCAGTACTTC. Amino acid sequence: CASSFYREETQYF.